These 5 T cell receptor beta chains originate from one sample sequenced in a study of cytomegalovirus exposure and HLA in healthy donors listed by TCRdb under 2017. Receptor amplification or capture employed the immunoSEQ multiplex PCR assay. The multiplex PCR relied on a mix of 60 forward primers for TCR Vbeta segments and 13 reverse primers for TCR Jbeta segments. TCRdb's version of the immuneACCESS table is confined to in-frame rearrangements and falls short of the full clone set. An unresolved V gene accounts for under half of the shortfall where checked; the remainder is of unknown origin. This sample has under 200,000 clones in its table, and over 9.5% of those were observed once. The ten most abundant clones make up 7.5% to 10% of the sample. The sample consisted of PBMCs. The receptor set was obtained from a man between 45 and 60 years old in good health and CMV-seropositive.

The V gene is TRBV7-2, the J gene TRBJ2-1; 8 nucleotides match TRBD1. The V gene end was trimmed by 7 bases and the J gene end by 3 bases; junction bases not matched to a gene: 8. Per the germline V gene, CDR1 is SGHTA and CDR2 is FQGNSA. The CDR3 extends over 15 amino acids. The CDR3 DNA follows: TGTGCCAGCACCCCCGCAGGGGGCTACTACAATGAGCAGTTCTTC. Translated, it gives CASTPAGGYYNEQFF.

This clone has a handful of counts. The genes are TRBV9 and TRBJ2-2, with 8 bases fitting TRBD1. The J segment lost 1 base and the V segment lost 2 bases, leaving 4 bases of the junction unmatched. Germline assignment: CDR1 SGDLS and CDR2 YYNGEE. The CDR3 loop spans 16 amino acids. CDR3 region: CASSVFGTGNTGELFF. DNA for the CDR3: TGTGCCAGCAGCGTGTTCGGGACAGGGAACACCGGGGAGCTGTTTTTT.

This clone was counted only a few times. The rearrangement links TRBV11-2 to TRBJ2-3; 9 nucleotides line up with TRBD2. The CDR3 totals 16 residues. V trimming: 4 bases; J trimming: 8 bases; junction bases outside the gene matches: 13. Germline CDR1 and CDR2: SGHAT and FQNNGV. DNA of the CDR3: TGTGCCAGCAGCTCCCATCAAGCGGGGGGAGTTGTTACGCAGTATTTT. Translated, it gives CASSSHQAGGVVTQYF.

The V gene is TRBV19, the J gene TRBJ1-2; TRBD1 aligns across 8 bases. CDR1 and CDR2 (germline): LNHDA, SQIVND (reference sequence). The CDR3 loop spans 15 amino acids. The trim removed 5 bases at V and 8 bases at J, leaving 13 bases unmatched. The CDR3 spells CASSPTGARSGGYTF. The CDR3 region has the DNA TGTGCCAGTAGTCCGACAGGGGCGCGGTCTGGCGGCTACACCTTC.

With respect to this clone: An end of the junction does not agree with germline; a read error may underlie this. CDR3 sequence (DNA): TGTGCTAGCAGCCCGGGACAGGGATACTACGAGCAGTACTTC. Translated, it gives CASSPGQGYYEQYF. The chain combines TRBV7-7 with TRBJ2-7, with 9 bases aligning to TRBD1. This CDR3 is built from 14 residues. The V gene's germline CDR1 is SSHAT and CDR2 FNYEAQ (reference sequence).